The clone carrying this TCR beta chain was counted only a few times. These data come from a study of cytomegalovirus exposure and HLA in healthy donors. With 60 Vbeta and 13 Jbeta primers, the PCR was carried out. Clones were sequenced by immunoSEQ multiplex PCR, and TCRdb holds only the in-frame ones, with some missing. The table lists about 160,000 clones, roughly 83% of them singletons. Trimming pared 9 bases from V and 4 bases from J, leaving 12 bases between. In germline, CDR1 is LNHDA, CDR2 SQIVND (reference sequence). This CDR3 contains 12 residues. This receptor was identified in a boy aged 2 to 9 in good health and CMV-seronegative. What was sequenced was PBMCs. The gene calls are TRBV19 and TRBJ1-1; no definite D call. The CDR3 loop reads CASALGGTEAFF. CDR3 in DNA: TGTGCCAGCGCACTGGGAGGCACTGAAGCTTTCTTT.